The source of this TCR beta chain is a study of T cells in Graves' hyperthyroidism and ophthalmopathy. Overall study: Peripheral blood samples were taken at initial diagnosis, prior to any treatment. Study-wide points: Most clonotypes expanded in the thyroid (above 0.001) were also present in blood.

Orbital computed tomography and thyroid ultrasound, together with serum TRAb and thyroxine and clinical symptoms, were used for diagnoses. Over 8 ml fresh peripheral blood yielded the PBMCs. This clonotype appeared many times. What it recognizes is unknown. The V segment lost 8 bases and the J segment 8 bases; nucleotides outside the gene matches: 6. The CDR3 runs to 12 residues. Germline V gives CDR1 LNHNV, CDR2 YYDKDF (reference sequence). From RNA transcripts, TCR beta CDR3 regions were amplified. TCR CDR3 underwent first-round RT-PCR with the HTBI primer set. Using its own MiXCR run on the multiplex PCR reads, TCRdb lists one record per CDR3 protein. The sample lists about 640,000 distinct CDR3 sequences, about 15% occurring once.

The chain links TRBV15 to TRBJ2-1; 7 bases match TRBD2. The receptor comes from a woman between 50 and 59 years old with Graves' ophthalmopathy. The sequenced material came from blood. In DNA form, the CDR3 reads TGTGCCACCGGGGGGGAGTTTGATGAGCAGTTCTTC. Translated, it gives CATGGEFDEQFF.